A single sample gave rise to the 31 T cell receptor beta chains below, sequenced in a study of blood T cell repertoires in COVID-19. Sequencing was performed with immunoSEQ multiplex PCR; in TCRdb, only in-frame clones are kept and a portion is missing. The top ten hold about 4.4% of the sample, which has tens of thousands of clones, approximately 86% seen once. The sample taken for sequencing was peripheral blood. Source of these receptors: a man in his 60s with acute or convalescent COVID-19.

This clone has just a few counts. This chain joins TRBV6-1 and TRBJ1-5; D not resolved. Trimming pared 2 bases from V and 1 base from J, leaving 15 bases between. The CDR3 is made up of 17 amino acids. CDR1 is MNHNS and CDR2 is SASEGT in the germline V gene. CDR3 protein: CASSEYRFRVSNQPQHF. DNA of the CDR3: TGTGCCAGCAGTGAATATAGATTCCGGGTCAGCAATCAGCCCCAGCATTTT.

V and J are TRBV7-9 and TRBJ2-2, with D possibly TRBD2 on 5 matching bases. The CDR3 covers 13 residues. Germline V lookup: CDR1 SEHNR, CDR2 FQNEAQ (reference sequence). Trimming left V 10 bases short and J 0 bases short, with 9 bases between. The CDR3 nucleotides read TGTGCCACCCGGGGTCCGAACACCGGGGAGCTGTTTTTT. Translating gives CATRGPNTGELFF.

V usage is TRBV7-3 and J usage is TRBJ2-7; a weak D match, TRBD1 (6 bases). Germline V lookup: CDR1 SGHTA, CDR2 FQGTGA. The CDR3 totals 13 residues. V was shortened by 5 bases and J by 6 bases, with 14 bases between the two germline ends. CDR3 bases: TGTGCCAGCAGCCTGACAGGACTCGGCGAGCAGTACTTC. Translating gives CASSLTGLGEQYF.

CDR3 loop: CASSPTGVEGNQPQHF. In DNA form, the CDR3 reads TGTGCCAGCAGCCCTACAGGGGTGGAGGGCAATCAGCCCCAGCATTTT. The J gene is TRBJ1-5, the V gene TRBV7-9, with 7 nucleotides matching TRBD1. The CDR3 is 16 residues long. The V segment lost 5 bases and the J segment 2 bases; nucleotides outside the gene matches: 9. Germline CDR1 is SEHNR and CDR2 is FQNEAQ (reference sequence).

This chain links TRBV18 with TRBJ1-4, with D possibly being TRBD1 (6 bases). The germline V gene encodes CDR1 KGHSH and CDR2 LQKENI. Trimming removed 0 bases at V and 8 bases at J, with 16 bases between. The CDR3 covers 16 residues. CDR3 amino acids: CASSPPAGEWREKLFF. CDR3 nucleotide sequence: TGTGCCAGCTCACCACCGGCAGGGGAGTGGCGGGAAAAACTGTTTTTT.

This chain connects TRBV7-8 to TRBJ2-7; 10 positions match TRBD1. This CDR3 is 13 amino acids long. Germline loops: CDR1 SGHVS, CDR2 FQNEAQ. Losses at the gene ends were 7 bases for V and 3 bases for J; bases not matched to a gene: 3. The CDR3 here is CASNRDRGYEQYF. The CDR3, as DNA: TGTGCCAGCAACCGGGACAGGGGCTACGAGCAGTACTTC.

V gene TRBV18 combines with J gene TRBJ1-2; D not resolved. The germline CDR1 and CDR2 sequences are KGHSH and LQKENI. The length of the CDR3 is 15 residues. V shed 0 bases and J shed 2 bases, with 10 bases lying between them. The chain's CDR3 is CASSPPDSMNYGYTF. CDR3 DNA: TGTGCCAGCTCACCACCGGACTCTATGAACTATGGCTACACCTTC.

J is TRBJ1-2 and V is TRBV7-9; the D gene is possibly TRBD1 (6 bases). CDR1 SEHNR and CDR2 FQNEAQ come from the germline V gene (reference sequence). Trimming cost V 5 bases and J 2 bases, with 9 bases left between them. CDR3 length: 13 amino acids. CDR3 amino acids: CASSNTGNYGYTF. CDR3 coding DNA: TGTGCCAGCAGCAACACAGGGAACTATGGCTACACCTTC.

The chain joins TRBV24-1 to TRBJ2-3, with D maybe TRBD2 (5 bases). Trimming left V 5 bases short and J 1 base short, with 12 bases between. CDR1 KGHDR and CDR2 SFDVKD come from the germline V gene. This CDR3 comprises 15 residues. CDR3 sequence (DNA): TGTGCCACCAGTGCCCCGGTGGAGGGCACAGATACGCAGTATTTT. It yields the protein CATSAPVEGTDTQYF.

The chain is built from TRBV14 and TRBJ2-6; D is ambiguous. CDR1 is SGHDN and CDR2 is FVKESK in the germline V gene. The V end was cut by 0 bases, the J end by 4 bases, with 7 bases between. This CDR3 has 15 amino acids. CDR3 protein: CASSQEWSGANVLTF. CDR3 bases: TGTGCCAGCAGCCAAGAATGGAGCGGGGCCAACGTCCTGACTTTC.

This chain links TRBV7-2 with TRBJ2-1; TRBD2 might be the D (6 bases). Germline V gives CDR1 SGHTA, CDR2 FQGNSA. V was shortened by 2 bases and J by 7 bases, with 18 bases between the two germline ends. This CDR3 comprises 16 residues. CDR3 residues: CASSLTSRGRGNEQFF. CDR3 sequence (DNA): TGTGCCAGCAGCTTAACGTCTCGGGGGAGAGGGAATGAGCAGTTCTTC.

This clone was detected once. The rearrangement uses TRBV4-1 and TRBJ1-2; 10 nucleotides align to TRBD1. Germline V gene sequence: CDR1 MGHRA, CDR2 YSYEKL. This CDR3 is built from 15 residues. J lost 7 bases, V lost 4 bases, and 9 bases had no gene match. The CDR3 protein is CASSPDWTGGIGYTF. In DNA, the CDR3 is TGCGCCAGCAGCCCCGACTGGACAGGGGGGATTGGCTACACCTTC.

This clone turned up a few times. The J gene is TRBJ1-5, the V gene TRBV19; D unresolved. The ends were cut back, 4 bases at V and 0 bases at J, with 10 bases in the middle. The CDR3 has 15 amino acids. Germline lookup yields CDR1 LNHDA and CDR2 SQIVND (reference sequence). CDR3 loop: CASSKQSYSNQPQHF. CDR3 nucleotides: TGTGCCAGTAGTAAACAGTCATATAGCAATCAGCCCCAGCATTTT.

This rearrangement joins TRBV5-4 to TRBJ1-1, with a possible D match to TRBD1 (5 bases). The CDR3 spans 12 residues. The V gene lost 4 bases and the J gene lost 4 bases, with 8 bases spanning the gap. Germline loops: CDR1 SGHNT, CDR2 YYREEE (reference sequence). CDR3 protein: CASSPGGTEAFF. Here the CDR3 DNA reads TGTGCCAGCAGCCCGGGGGGCACTGAAGCTTTCTTT.

The chain joins TRBV6-5 to TRBJ2-2; tentative D call: TRBD2 (6 bases). The CDR3 has 15 residues. The germline V gene has CDR1 MNHEY and CDR2 SVGAGI. The V end lost 5 bases, the J end lost 3 bases, and 13 bases lay between the germline ends. The CDR3 sequence: CASSTSRAYTGELFF. CDR3 coding DNA: TGTGCCAGCAGTACTAGCCGGGCCTACACCGGGGAGCTGTTTTTT.

The chain uses TRBV7-9 and TRBJ2-3, with D unresolved. The germline V and J ends were trimmed by 10 bases and 1 base, with 18 bases remaining between them. Germline V lookup: CDR1 SEHNR, CDR2 FQNEAQ (reference sequence). The CDR3 spans 15 residues. The DNA for the CDR3 is TGTGCCACCCTTGCCCCTAGACTGGGCACAGATACGCAGTATTTT. Protein product: CATLAPRLGTDTQYF.

The J gene is TRBJ2-7, the V gene TRBV5-1; 9 bases agree with TRBD1. V trimming: 7 bases; J trimming: 5 bases; junction bases outside the gene matches: 13. Looked up from germline, CDR1 is SGHRS and CDR2 is YFSETQ. The CDR3 is made up of 15 amino acids. Here the CDR3 DNA reads TGCGCCAGCTCCTCCGGGGACAGGGATTCAAACGAGCAGTACTTC. It codes for CASSSGDRDSNEQYF.

The genes are TRBV5-1 and TRBJ2-1; 10 bases fit TRBD2. The germline V gene has CDR1 SGHRS and CDR2 YFSETQ. V was pared by 5 bases and J by 7 bases, with 6 bases of the junction left unmatched. This CDR3 contains 14 residues. The CDR3 loop reads CASRRTSGQNEQFF. CDR3 DNA sequence: TGCGCCAGCAGGAGGACTAGCGGCCAAAATGAGCAGTTCTTC.

The CDR3 spells CASRLSGGDEQYF. Written as DNA, the CDR3 is TGTGCCAGCAGGTTATCGGGAGGGGACGAGCAGTACTTC. The chain combines TRBV6-5 with TRBJ2-7, with 8 bases identical to TRBD2. V shed 6 bases and J 5 bases; nucleotides not matched to a gene: 6. The CDR3 is made up of 13 amino acids. CDR1 and CDR2 from the germline V gene are MNHEY and SVGAGI.

The V and J genes are TRBV28 and TRBJ2-5; the D gene is possibly TRBD2 (6 bases). The CDR3 consists of 11 residues. Trimming removed 6 bases at V and 5 bases at J, with 7 bases between. Germline CDR1 reads MDHEN; CDR2 reads SYDVKM. CDR3 nucleotides: TGTGCCAGCAGGGCGGGGGAGACCCAGTACTTC. It encodes CASRAGETQYF.

Written as DNA, the CDR3 is TGTGCCAGCAGCCCCCACAGTCGAAATGAGCAGTTCTTC. Protein: CASSPHSRNEQFF. The V gene is TRBV7-3, the J gene TRBJ2-1; D unresolved. This CDR3 comprises 13 residues. Trimming removed 5 bases at V and 7 bases at J, with 12 bases between. From germline, CDR1 is SGHTA and CDR2 FQGTGA.

The V call is TRBV7-2, the J call TRBJ2-7; the match to TRBD2 covers 9 bases. With V trimmed by 5 bases and J by 3 bases, 11 bases remained unmatched. Germline assignment: CDR1 SGHTA and CDR2 FQGNSA. CDR3 length equals 16 residues. The CDR3 reads CASSPQAGGPDYEQYF. The DNA of the CDR3 is TGTGCCAGCAGCCCCCAGGCGGGAGGGCCTGACTACGAGCAGTACTTC.

The chain recombines TRBV7-9 with TRBJ1-1, with TRBD1 matching over 7 bases. This CDR3 region has 14 residues. V lost 5 bases and J lost 2; bases outside the gene matches: 5. Germline V gene sequence: CDR1 SEHNR, CDR2 FQNEAQ (reference sequence). CDR3 sequence (DNA): TGTGCCAGCAGCGAGGGACAGACAAACACTGAAGCTTTCTTT. Translating it yields CASSEGQTNTEAFF. Complete variable domain (other parts from reference TRBV7-9 and TRBJ1-1): DTGVSQNPRHKITKRGQNVTFRCDPISEHNRLYWYRQTLGQGPEFLTYFQNEAQLEKSRLLSDRFSAERPKGSFSTLEIQRTEQGDSAMYLCASSEGQTNTEAFFGQGTRLTVV.

The chain uses TRBV5-1 and TRBJ2-2; D may be TRBD2 (5 bases). This CDR3 comprises 12 residues. The germline V gene encodes CDR1 SGHRS and CDR2 YFSETQ. Trimming left V 5 bases short and J 5 bases short, with 7 bases between. The CDR3 is CASRRGTGELFF. The CDR3 DNA is TGCGCCAGCAGAAGAGGGACCGGGGAGCTGTTTTTT.

The chain uses TRBV19 and TRBJ1-6; possibly TRBD1 for D (6 bases). The V end was cut by 5 bases, the J end by 7 bases, with 12 bases between. CDR1 LNHDA and CDR2 SQIVND come from the germline V gene (reference sequence). The CDR3 spans 14 residues. The CDR3 DNA sequence: TGTGCCAGTAGTGTCAGGGGCGGGAATTCACCCCTCCACTTT. Amino acid sequence: CASSVRGGNSPLHF.

This chain joins TRBV19 and TRBJ1-1, with 12 positions matching TRBD1. Per the germline V gene, CDR1 is LNHDA and CDR2 is SQIVND (reference sequence). V lost 5 bases, J lost 5 bases, and 6 bases stayed unmatched. The CDR3 totals 15 residues. This chain's CDR3 is CASSSGTGGWTEAFF. The CDR3 DNA reads TGTGCCAGTAGTTCAGGGACAGGGGGCTGGACTGAAGCTTTCTTT. Supplemented by reference TRBV19 and TRBJ1-1, the full variable domain reads DGGITQSPKYLFRKEGQNVTLSCEQNLNHDAMYWYRQDPGQGLRLIYYSQIVNDFQKGDIAEGYSVSREKKESFPLTVTSAQKNPTAFYLCASSSGTGGWTEAFFGQGTRLTVV.

V usage is TRBV15 and J usage is TRBJ2-3, with D possibly matching TRBD2 (5 bases). With 6 bases removed from V and 5 bases from J, the gap between germline ends came to 15 bases. CDR1 and CDR2 from the germline V gene are LNHNV and YYDKDF (reference sequence). This CDR3 is built from 14 residues. In nucleotides, the CDR3 is TGTGCCACCAGGGGAGAGCGAGGAATAGATACGCAGTATTTT. This codes for CATRGERGIDTQYF.

The J gene is TRBJ1-3, the V gene TRBV5-1, with D uncertain. CDR1 SGHRS and CDR2 YFSETQ come from the germline V gene. V lost 0 bases to trimming and J lost 0 bases, with 10 bases between them. CDR3 length equals 16 residues. This chain's CDR3 is CASSLGYRASGNTIYF. DNA for the CDR3: TGCGCCAGCAGCTTGGGATATCGCGCCTCTGGAAACACCATATATTTT.

V and J are TRBV30 and TRBJ1-3, with D possibly matching TRBD1 (6 bases). The V and J ends lost 2 bases and 3 bases respectively, with 8 bases between them. Germline CDR1 GTSNPN, CDR2 SVGIG (reference sequence). The length of the CDR3 is 13 residues. The CDR3 reads CAWSSGVGNTIYF. In DNA form, the CDR3 reads TGTGCCTGGAGTTCAGGGGTTGGAAACACCATATATTTT.

The J gene is TRBJ2-3, the V gene TRBV21-1; no check of the table's D call, TRBD2, against the DNA was made. TRBV21-1 is designated a pseudogene. There are 15 residues in the CDR3. DNA for the CDR3: TGTGCCAGCAGCAAAGGGAGGCGGATCACAGATACGCAGTATTTT. Encoded protein: CASSKGRRITDTQYF.

The chain recombines TRBV24-1 with TRBJ2-5, with TRBD2 matching over 9 bases. CDR3 length: 15 residues. Looked up from germline, CDR1 is KGHDR and CDR2 is SFDVKD. Trimming removed 5 bases from V and 2 bases from J; junction bases left unmatched: 5. CDR3: CATSVTSGSQETQYF. In DNA, the CDR3 is TGTGCCACCAGTGTCACTAGCGGGTCTCAAGAGACCCAGTACTTC.